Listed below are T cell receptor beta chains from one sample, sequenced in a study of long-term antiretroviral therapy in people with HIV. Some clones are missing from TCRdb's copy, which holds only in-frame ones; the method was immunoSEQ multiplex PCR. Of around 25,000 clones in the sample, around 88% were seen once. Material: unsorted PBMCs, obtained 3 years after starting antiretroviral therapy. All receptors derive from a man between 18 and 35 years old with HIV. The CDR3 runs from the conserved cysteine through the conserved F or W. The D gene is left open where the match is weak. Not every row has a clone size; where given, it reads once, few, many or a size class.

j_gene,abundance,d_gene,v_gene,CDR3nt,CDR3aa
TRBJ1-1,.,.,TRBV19,TGTGCCAGTAGTCCCTCCGGGGGGTTGAACACTGAAGCTTTCTTT,CASSPSGGLNTEAFF
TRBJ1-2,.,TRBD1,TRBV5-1,TGCGCCAGCAGCCCAACCGGACAGGCAAGTTATGGCTACACCTTC,CASSPTGQASYGYTF
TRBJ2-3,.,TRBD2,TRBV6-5,TGTGCCAGCAGTAAGGGACTAGCGCCAGATACGCAGTATTTT,CASSKGLAPDTQYF
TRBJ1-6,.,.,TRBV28,TGTGCCAGCAGTCCAGGCTCACCCCTCCACTTT,CASSPGSPLHF
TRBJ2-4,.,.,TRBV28,TGTGCCAGCAGTTGGCGGGGGCTAGCCAAAAACATTCAGTACTTC,CASSWRGLAKNIQYF
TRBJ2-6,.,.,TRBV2,TGTGCCAGCAGGGGTTTGGGCTCTGGGGCCAACGTCCTGACTTTC,CASRGLGSGANVLTF
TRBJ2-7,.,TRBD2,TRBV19,TGTGCCAGTAGTCTCCTCTTTCGGACTAGCGGGGCCGAGCAGTACTTC,CASSLLFRTSGAEQYF
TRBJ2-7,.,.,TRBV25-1,TGTGCCAGCAGTGAATCTCAGACAGGCGCTTACGAGCAGTACTTC,CASSESQTGAYEQYF
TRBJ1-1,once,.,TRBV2,TGTGCCAGCAGCCTGACCGAGTCTCTCACTGAAGCTTTCTTT,CASSLTESLTEAFF
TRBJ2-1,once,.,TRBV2,TGTGCCAGCGATCTCAGTCAGGATGAGCAGTTCTTC,CASDLSQDEQFF
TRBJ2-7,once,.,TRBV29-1,TGCAGCGCCCGGCCGGGCCAGGGGGGCGGCGAGCAGTACTTC,CSARPGQGGGEQYF
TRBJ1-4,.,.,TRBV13,TGTGCCAGCAGCTTAACCTCAACTAATGAAAAACTGTTTTTT,CASSLTSTNEKLFF
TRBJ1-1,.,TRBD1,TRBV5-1,TGCGCCAGCAGCATGGGGAGAGACAGGGTGGACACTGAAGCTTTCTTT,CASSMGRDRVDTEAFF
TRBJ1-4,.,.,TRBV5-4,TGTGCCAGCAGCTTGGGTAGTAGGAATGAAAAACTATTTTTT,CASSLGSRNEKLFF
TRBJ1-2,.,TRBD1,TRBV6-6,TGTGCCAGCACTAACCCTACAGGGGAGGCGAAGAATGGCTACACCTTC,CASTNPTGEAKNGYTF
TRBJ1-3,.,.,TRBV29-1,TGCAGCGTTGAAGGTGTGACAGGCCTCTCTCGCTCTGGAAACACCATATATTTT,CSVEGVTGLSRSGNTIYF
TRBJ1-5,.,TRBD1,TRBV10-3,TGTGCCATCAGAGGACAGGGAGGGGATCAGCCCCAGCATTTT,CAIRGQGGDQPQHF
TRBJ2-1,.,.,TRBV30,TGTGCCTGGAGTGTTGGGAGCTCCTACAATGAGCAGTTCTTC,CAWSVGSSYNEQFF
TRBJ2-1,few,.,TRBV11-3,TGTGCCAGCAGCTTAGACAGTCACAATGAGCAGTTCTTC,CASSLDSHNEQFF
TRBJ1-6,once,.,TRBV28,TGTGCCAGCAGCTACACAAGGTCCAGGACACCCCTCCACTTT,CASSYTRSRTPLHF
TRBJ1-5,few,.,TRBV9,TGTGCCAGCAGCGTAGGGTACAGTAATCAGCCCCAGCATTTT,CASSVGYSNQPQHF
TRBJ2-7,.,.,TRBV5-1,TGCGCCAGCAGCTTGGAGTACGGAACCTACGAGCAGTACTTC,CASSLEYGTYEQYF
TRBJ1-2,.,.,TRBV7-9,TGTGCCAGCAGTCGGACGAACTATGGCTACACCTTC,CASSRTNYGYTF
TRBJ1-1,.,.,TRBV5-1,TGCGCCAGCAGCCCCCCCTCCTCCACTGAAGCTTTCTTT,CASSPPSSTEAFF
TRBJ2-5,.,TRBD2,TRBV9,TGTGCCAGCAGCGTAGATGGGACTAGGACAGAGACCCAGTACTTC,CASSVDGTRTETQYF
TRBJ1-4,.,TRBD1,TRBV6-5,TGTGCCAGCAGTTTGGACAGGGGTGCTGAAAAACTGTTTTTT,CASSLDRGAEKLFF
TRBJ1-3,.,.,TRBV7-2,TGTGCCAGCAGCCCCTCGAAGATTCCTGGAAACACCATATATTTT,CASSPSKIPGNTIYF
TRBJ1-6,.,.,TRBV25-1,TGTGCCAGCAGCCCAGCGGGGGGAAATAATTCACCCCTCCACTTT,CASSPAGGNNSPLHF
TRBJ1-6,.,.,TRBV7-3,TGTGCCAGCAGCTTAACTCCACAGGGCGGAGGGTCACCCCTCCACTTT,CASSLTPQGGGSPLHF
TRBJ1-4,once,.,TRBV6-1,TGTGCCAGCAGTGAAGCTAGGGGGTTCGAGGAAAAACTGTTTTTT,CASSEARGFEEKLFF
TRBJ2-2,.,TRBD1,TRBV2,TGTGCCAGCAAACAGGGGGCGGGCACCGGGGAGCTGTTTTTT,CASKQGAGTGELFF
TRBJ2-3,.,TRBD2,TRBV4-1,TGCGCCAGCAGCCATGCGAGTGGACTAGCGGGAAGCACAGATACGCAGTATTTT,CASSHASGLAGSTDTQYF
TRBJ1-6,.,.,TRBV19,TGTGCCAGTACTCTCCCGGGGGCCACTTCACCCCTCCACTTT,CASTLPGATSPLHF
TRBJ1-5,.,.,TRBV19,TGTGCCAGTAGTATAGATTTTCTGGCAATAAGACAGCCCCAGCATTTT,CASSIDFLAIRQPQHF
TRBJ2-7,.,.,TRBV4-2,TGTGCCAGCAGCCCGGGGCCCCCTTATTCAGGAGACCGCGAGCAGTACTTC,CASSPGPPYSGDREQYF
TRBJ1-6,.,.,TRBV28,TGTGCCAGCAGTTCCCCCGGCCTCTCAAGCTCCTATAATTCACCCCTCCACTTT,CASSSPGLSSSYNSPLHF
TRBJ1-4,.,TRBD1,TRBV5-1,TGCGCCAGCAACCCATTCAAGGACAGGGTAAGGGAAAAACTGTTTTTT,CASNPFKDRVREKLFF
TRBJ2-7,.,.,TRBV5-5,TGTGCCAGCAGCTTGCTTACCAGCTCCTACGAGCAGTACTTC,CASSLLTSSYEQYF
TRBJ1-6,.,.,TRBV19,TGTGCCAGTAGTATCGGGGAAGGATCCTATAATTCACCCCTCCACTTT,CASSIGEGSYNSPLHF
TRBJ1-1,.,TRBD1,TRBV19,TGTGCCAGTACTATGATCTCGACAGGGGTGAGGTTAGGAGCTGAAGCTTTCTTT,CASTMISTGVRLGAEAFF
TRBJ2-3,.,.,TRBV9,TGTGCCAGCAGCCGGGACCCAACTGGCACAGATACGCAGTATTTT,CASSRDPTGTDTQYF
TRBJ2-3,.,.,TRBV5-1,TGCGCCAGCAGCAACAGCCCCGGACAGATCACAGATACGCAGTATTTT,CASSNSPGQITDTQYF
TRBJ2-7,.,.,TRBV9,TGTGCCAGCAGCGCTACCGGTTACGAGCAGTACTTC,CASSATGYEQYF
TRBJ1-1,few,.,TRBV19,TGTGCCAGTAGAAGACAAGGCGCGGATGAAGCTTTCTTT,CASRRQGADEAFF
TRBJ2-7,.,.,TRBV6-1,TGTGCCAGCAGTGAAGGGAGCGAGGGGTCCTACGAGCAGTACTTC,CASSEGSEGSYEQYF
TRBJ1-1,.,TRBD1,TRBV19,TGTGCCAGTAGTATGGACAGGGAGGTTTGGACTGAAGCTTTCTTT,CASSMDREVWTEAFF
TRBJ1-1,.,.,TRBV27,TGTGCCAGCAGCGCCGTGGGGGTGGACACTGAAGCTTTCTTT,CASSAVGVDTEAFF
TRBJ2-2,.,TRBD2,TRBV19,TGTGCCACCATTAAAGCGGGGACGACCACCGGGGAGCTGTTTTTT,CATIKAGTTTGELFF
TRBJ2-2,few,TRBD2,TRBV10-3,TGTGCCACCACAGCGGGGGGTCTCGGGGAGCTGTTTTTT,CATTAGGLGELFF
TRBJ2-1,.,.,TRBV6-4,TGTGCCAGCAGTGACTCTAGCGGCTCCTACAATGAGCAGTTCTTC,CASSDSSGSYNEQFF
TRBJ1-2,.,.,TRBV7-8,TGTGCCAGCAGCTTGGGACCCGAGGGTAACTATGGCTACACCTTC,CASSLGPEGNYGYTF
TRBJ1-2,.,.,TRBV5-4,TGTGCCAGCAGCTCCCTTTCAGCCCCTAACTATGGCTACACCTTC,CASSSLSAPNYGYTF
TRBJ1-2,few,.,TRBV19,TGTGCCAGTAGTAGGCAGTCCCAAGCTAACTATGGCTACACCTTC,CASSRQSQANYGYTF